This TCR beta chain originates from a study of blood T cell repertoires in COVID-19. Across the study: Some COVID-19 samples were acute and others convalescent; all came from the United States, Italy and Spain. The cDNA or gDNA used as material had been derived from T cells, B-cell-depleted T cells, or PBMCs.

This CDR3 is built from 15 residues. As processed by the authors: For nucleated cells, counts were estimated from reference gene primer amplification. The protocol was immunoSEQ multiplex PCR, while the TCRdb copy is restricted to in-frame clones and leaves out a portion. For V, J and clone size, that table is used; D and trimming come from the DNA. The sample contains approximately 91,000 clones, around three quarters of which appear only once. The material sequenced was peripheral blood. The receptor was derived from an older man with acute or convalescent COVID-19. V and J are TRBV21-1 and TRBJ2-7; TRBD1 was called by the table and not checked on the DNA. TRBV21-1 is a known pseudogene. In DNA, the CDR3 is TGTGCCAGCAGCGCCGGGACAGGGGTTACCTACGAGCAGTACGTC. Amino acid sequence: CASSAGTGVTYEQYV.